The source of this T cell receptor (beta chain) is a study of blood T cell repertoires in COVID-19. Study in general: Donors in the United States, Italy and Spain gave samples during acute or convalescent COVID-19.

Per the original data handling: The authors estimated nucleated cell counts from reference gene primer amplification. Libraries were prepared by immunoSEQ multiplex PCR; TCRdb keeps only in-frame clonotypes and omits some of them. For V, J and clone size, that table is used; D and trimming come from the DNA. Among around 230,000 clones listed, approximately 87% were seen once. Germline V gene data show CDR1 as LNHDA and CDR2 as SQIVND (reference sequence). V shed 5 bases and J 4 bases; nucleotides not matched to a gene: 6. This CDR3 has 15 residues. The source of this sequence is a woman in her 70s with active or convalescent COVID-19. The chain carries TRBV19 and TRBJ2-2; 8 bases match TRBD2. The sample comprised peripheral blood. The CDR3 here is CASSDIAGITGELFF. CDR3 sequence (DNA): TGTGCCAGTAGTGACATAGCGGGAATCACCGGGGAGCTGTTTTTT.